A single sample gave rise to the 26 T cell receptor beta chains below, sequenced in a study of cytomegalovirus exposure and HLA in healthy donors. The PCR was carried out with 60 Vbeta primers and 13 Jbeta primers. The protocol was immunoSEQ multiplex PCR, while the TCRdb copy is restricted to in-frame clones and leaves out a portion. Among some 180,000 clones listed, 82% were seen once. The sequencing input was PBMCs. These receptors were obtained from a man aged 40-55 years in good health and CMV-seronegative.

The chain uses TRBV6-6 and TRBJ2-7; 7 bases align to TRBD2. The V segment lost 5 bases and the J segment 1 base; nucleotides outside the gene matches: 2. Germline V gene sequence: CDR1 MNHNY, CDR2 SVGAGI (reference sequence). The CDR3 totals 13 residues. CDR3 amino acids: CASSPSGSYEQYF. CDR3 nucleotides: TGTGCCAGCAGTCCTAGCGGATCCTACGAGCAGTACTTC.

This rearrangement joins TRBV9 to TRBJ2-5, with 16 bases lining up with TRBD2. In germline, CDR1 is SGDLS, CDR2 YYNGEE. Trimming at V came to 4 bases and at J to 5 bases, leaving 11 bases not matched to a gene. The CDR3 consists of 18 residues. This CDR3 reads CASSPYGGTSGRGETQYF. DNA of the CDR3: TGTGCCAGCAGCCCATATGGGGGGACTAGCGGGAGGGGGGAGACCCAGTACTTC.

CDR3 coding DNA: TGTGCCAGTGGACAGGGTCGTGGAAACACCATATATTTT. It specifies CASGQGRGNTIYF. The chain couples TRBV19 to TRBJ1-3; 8 positions agree with TRBD1. Per germline, CDR1 LNHDA and CDR2 SQIVND (reference sequence). The CDR3 runs to 13 residues. Germline trimming cut 8 bases from V and 3 bases from J; bases unmatched to any gene: 3.

The chain has TRBV5-1 and TRBJ2-1; D is undetermined. CDR1 is SGHRS and CDR2 is YFSETQ in the germline V gene. The length of the CDR3 is 14 residues. Trimming removed 1 base from V and 2 bases from J, with 7 bases in between. For the CDR3, the DNA is TGCGCCAGCAGCTTGACTATCCCCTACAATGAGCAGTTCTTC. It codes for CASSLTIPYNEQFF.

The gene calls are TRBV12-5 and TRBJ2-5; 9 nucleotides align to TRBD2. This CDR3 is built from 20 residues. V lost 2 bases, J lost 5 bases, and 21 bases stayed unmatched. The germline gives CDR1 LGHNT, CDR2 FRNRAP. The CDR3 DNA follows: TGTGCTAGTGGTTTGCCCCAGGGGATAGCGGGAGTACCCGTAGCGGAGACCCAGTACTTC. Translating it yields CASGLPQGIAGVPVAETQYF.

This clone was recorded only once. The chain links TRBV7-2 to TRBJ1-5; 8 nucleotides line up with TRBD1. Germline CDR1 and CDR2: SGHTA and FQGNSA. Trimming cost V 2 bases and J 4 bases; bases outside gene matches: 7. The length of the CDR3 is 16 residues. CDR3 amino acids: CASSLLTGEGNQPQHF. CDR3 sequence (DNA): TGTGCCAGCAGCTTATTGACAGGGGAAGGAAATCAGCCCCAGCATTTT.

This chain uses TRBV5-1 with TRBJ2-3; 11 positions agree with TRBD2. This CDR3 has 17 residues. Trimming took 3 bases from V and 4 from J; bases not matched to a gene: 10. Germline CDR1 reads SGHRS; CDR2 reads YFSETQ. Here the CDR3 reads CASSSHSGGAEADTQYF. The CDR3 nucleotides are TGCGCCAGCAGCTCCCATAGCGGGGGGGCTGAGGCAGATACGCAGTATTTT.

This chain links TRBV5-4 with TRBJ2-1; possibly TRBD2 for D (6 bases). Germline V CDR1 and CDR2: SGHNT, YYREEE (reference sequence). The CDR3 length is 16 residues. The V and J ends lost 0 bases and 4 bases respectively, with 14 bases between them. The CDR3 DNA follows: TGTGCCAGCAGCTTGGGCGGGGCAGGCTCGTACAATGAGCAGTTCTTC. Its translation is CASSLGGAGSYNEQFF.

The rearrangement uses TRBV27 and TRBJ2-1; D unresolved. V lost 6 bases, J lost 4 bases, and 7 bases lay in between. This CDR3 has 12 residues. Germline V gene sequence: CDR1 MNHEY, CDR2 SMNVEV (reference sequence). In DNA, the CDR3 is TGTGCCAGCAGCCCTAATTACAATGAGCAGTTCTTC. The encoded protein is CASSPNYNEQFF.

The chain uses TRBV7-6 and TRBJ2-7, with D possibly matching TRBD2 (6 bases). The CDR3 totals 12 residues. Germline values: CDR1 SGHVS, CDR2 FNYEAQ. Trimming left V 5 bases short and J 6 bases short, with 11 bases between. CDR3 sequence reads: CASSPGTFEQYF. The DNA for the CDR3 is TGTGCCAGCAGCCCCGGGACTTTCGAGCAGTACTTC.

This clone has more than one count but fewer than ten. The V and J genes are TRBV5-4 and TRBJ2-4, with D uncertain. Germline CDR1 reads SGHNT; CDR2 reads YYREEE (reference sequence). The CDR3 totals 15 residues. V was cut by 2 bases and J by 7 bases, with 16 bases left in between. Written as DNA, the CDR3 is TGTGCCAGCAGCTTAAAGAATAGTCCAGCGAACATTCAGTACTTC. Its translation is CASSLKNSPANIQYF. Full variable domain (remainder filled in from reference TRBV5-4 and TRBJ2-4): ETGVTQSPTHLIKTRGQQVTLRCSSQSGHNTVSWYQQALGQGPQFIFQYYREEENGRGNFPPRFSGLQFPNYSSELNVNALELDDSALYLCASSLKNSPANIQYFGAGTRLSVL.

V gene TRBV11-2 combines with J gene TRBJ2-3; D is perhaps TRBD2 (5 bases). The CDR3 runs to 13 residues. The germline V and J ends were trimmed by 5 bases and 4 bases, with 10 bases remaining between them. Per germline, CDR1 SGHAT and CDR2 FQNNGV. The CDR3 reads CASSPRGPDTQYF. The CDR3 DNA reads as TGTGCCAGCAGCCCCCGGGGTCCAGATACGCAGTATTTT.

This chain links TRBV7-2 with TRBJ2-4, with 15 bases that match TRBD2. Germline V gene lookup returns CDR1 SGHTA and CDR2 FQGNSA. The CDR3 covers 17 residues. J was trimmed by 9 bases and V by 1 base; bases with no gene match: 7. The CDR3 region has the DNA TGTGCCAGCAGCTTAGTCGGGACTAGCGGGGGGCCGGGCATTCAGTACTTC. This codes for CASSLVGTSGGPGIQYF.

This clone was recorded only once. The genes are TRBV14 and TRBJ1-1; 7 bases align to TRBD1. The germline V gene encodes CDR1 SGHDN and CDR2 FVKESK. V shed 9 bases, J shed 5 bases, and the junction held 9 bases outside the gene matches. This CDR3 contains 13 residues. CDR3 residues: CARIYRGWTEAFF. CDR3 bases: TGTGCCAGGATTTACAGGGGATGGACTGAAGCTTTCTTT.

This clone showed up just a few times. The chain recombines TRBV28 with TRBJ1-5; TRBD1 is a possible D gene (5 bases). Germline V gives CDR1 MDHEN, CDR2 SYDVKM. The V end was cut by 2 bases, the J end by 3 bases, with 11 bases between. The CDR3 is made up of 15 amino acids. CDR3 coding DNA: TGTGCCAGCAGTTTACTCCGGGGGACCAATCAGCCCCAGCATTTT. Translating gives CASSLLRGTNQPQHF. The whole variable domain, remainder taken from reference TRBV28 and TRBJ1-5, is DVKVTQSSRYLVKRTGEKVFLECVQDMDHENMFWYRQDPGLGLRLIYFSYDVKMKEKGDIPEGYSVSREKKERFSLILESASTNQTSMYLCASSLLRGTNQPQHFGDGTRLSIL.

This clone was recorded a few times. The chain combines TRBV7-2 with TRBJ1-5; TRBD1 agrees at 8 bases. The trim removed 1 base at V and 7 bases at J, leaving 6 bases unmatched. The CDR3 runs 15 residues. Looked up from germline, CDR1 is SGHTA and CDR2 is FQGNSA. CDR3 amino acids: CASSLDGQGGQPQHF. The CDR3 region has the DNA TGTGCCAGCAGCTTAGACGGACAGGGAGGGCAGCCCCAGCATTTT.

The chain uses TRBV7-3 and TRBJ2-3; a possible D gene is TRBD2 (5 bases). This CDR3 spans 16 amino acids. In germline, CDR1 is SGHTA, CDR2 FQGTGA. Trimming removed 4 bases at V and 5 bases at J, with 19 bases between. CDR3 nucleotide sequence: TGTGCCAGCAGCTCCGTCGTAGGTAGAGGGATAGATACGCAGTATTTT. This translates into CASSSVVGRGIDTQYF.

V gene TRBV5-1 combines with J gene TRBJ2-2; 12 positions match TRBD2. This CDR3 contains 15 residues. Germline V gives CDR1 SGHRS, CDR2 YFSETQ. Trimming took 0 bases from V and 7 from J; bases not matched to a gene: 1. The CDR3 protein is CASSLGLAGDGELFF. The CDR3 nucleotides read TGCGCCAGCAGCTTGGGACTAGCGGGAGACGGGGAGCTGTTTTTT.

The gene calls are TRBV5-1 and TRBJ2-6; no reliable D call. The CDR3 extends over 15 amino acids. Germline CDR1 SGHRS, CDR2 YFSETQ. V gave up 1 base and J gave up 1 base, with 6 bases separating them. The CDR3 spells CASSLSSSGANVLTF. For the CDR3, the DNA is TGCGCCAGCAGCTTGTCGTCTTCTGGGGCCAACGTCCTGACTTTC.

The gene calls are TRBV5-8 and TRBJ1-1, with a weak D call TRBD1 (5 bases). Germline V CDR1 and CDR2: SGHTS, YDEGEE. This CDR3 comprises 15 residues. V lost 0 bases to trimming and J lost 4 bases, with 13 bases between them. The chain's CDR3 is CASSLGLWGGTEAFF. The CDR3 region has the DNA TGTGCCAGCAGCTTGGGCCTTTGGGGGGGCACTGAAGCTTTCTTT.

The chain recombines TRBV28 with TRBJ2-2; the match to TRBD1 covers 9 bases. Per the germline V gene, CDR1 is MDHEN and CDR2 is SYDVKM. The CDR3 has 16 amino acids. Losses at the gene ends were 6 bases for V and 5 bases for J; bases not matched to a gene: 10. For the CDR3, the DNA is TGTGCCAGCAGGTTGGGGGACAGGGCTTTTACCGGGGAGCTGTTTTTT. Amino acid sequence: CASRLGDRAFTGELFF.

A few counts support this clone. The chain employs TRBV27 and TRBJ2-3, with TRBD2 as a possible D gene (6 bases). Germline CDR1 MNHEY, CDR2 SMNVEV (reference sequence). Trimming shortened V by 2 bases and J by 8 bases, and 20 bases separated the two germline ends. CDR3 size: 16 residues. CDR3 DNA sequence: TGTGCCAGCAGTTTAACGGCGGGGCCCCGGGGAGGTACGCAGTATTTT. This gives the protein CASSLTAGPRGGTQYF.

The chain recombines TRBV4-3 with TRBJ2-7; possibly TRBD2 for D (6 bases). V lost 4 bases and J lost 4, with 11 bases in between. This CDR3 comprises 13 residues. CDR1 and CDR2 (germline): LGHNA, YSLEER. This CDR3 is CASSRGLEYEQYF. In nucleotides, the CDR3 is TGCGCCAGCAGCCGGGGACTCGAATACGAGCAGTACTTC.

The V gene is TRBV14, the J gene TRBJ2-7, with a weak D call TRBD1 (5 bases). V was pared by 2 bases and J by 8 bases, with 13 bases between. The CDR3 sequence is 13 residues long. Germline-derived CDR1 and CDR2 are SGHDN and FVKESK. CDR3 coding DNA: TGTGCCAGCAGCCAACCAGGGAAAACCAAGCAGTACTTC. The encoded protein is CASSQPGKTKQYF.

The chain links TRBV7-6 to TRBJ2-1; possible D gene TRBD1, 7 bases. The V gene's germline CDR1 is SGHVS and CDR2 FNYEAQ. There are 19 residues in the CDR3. V gave up 2 bases and J gave up 3 bases, with 23 bases separating them. The CDR3 region has the DNA TGTGCCAGCAGCTTATCGGCAGGGGGGATGGTAACTTACTACAATGAGCAGTTCTTC. Protein: CASSLSAGGMVTYYNEQFF. Full variable domain (remainder filled in from reference TRBV7-6 and TRBJ2-1): GAGVSQSPRYKVTKRGQDVALRCDPISGHVSLYWYRQALGQGPEFLTYFNYEAQQDKSGLPNDRFSAERPEGSISTLTIQRTEQRDSAMYRCASSLSAGGMVTYYNEQFFGPGTRLTVL.

The chain recombines TRBV18 with TRBJ2-3; 11 bases are a match to TRBD2. Trimming removed 3 bases from V and 13 bases from J; junction bases left unmatched: 15. The germline CDR1 and CDR2 sequences are KGHSH and LQKENI. The CDR3 consists of 16 residues. This chain's CDR3 is CASSPSSGGHSGKEYF. The CDR3 DNA reads as TGTGCCAGCTCACCGTCTAGCGGGGGGCACTCCGGTAAGGAGTATTTT.